This entry describes one TCR beta chain. The iRepertoire nested amplicon-rescue multiplex PCR amplified TCR alpha and beta CDR3s from RNA. MiXCR, applied by TCRdb to the multiplex PCR reads, yields one record per CDR3 protein. This table holds around 180,000 distinct CDR3 sequences, over 40% found once. The sample originates from a study of glioma-infiltrating T cells. This CDR3 is 13 amino acids long. V lost 0 bases to trimming and J lost 7 bases, with 7 bases between them. Germline assignment: CDR1 MGHRA and CDR2 YSYEKL. The sequencing input was glioma tissue, nonneoplastic brain tissue, or PBMCs (not recorded which). The clonotype was recovered from a human donor with low-grade glioma or glioblastoma, undergoing nonglioma brain surgery, or in good health (not recorded which). This rearrangement joins TRBV4-1 to TRBJ2-1, with D maybe TRBD2 (6 bases). Here the CDR3 reads CASSQDSGNEQFF. CDR3 nucleotide sequence: TGCGCCAGCAGCCAAGATAGCGGAAATGAGCAGTTCTTC.